This T cell receptor beta chain was observed in a study of PD-1 blockade in mismatch repair-deficient tumors. Mismatch repair deficiency was confirmed in all patients, by PCR or immunohistochemistry. Clones were read by immunoSEQ multiplex PCR, and TCRdb kept only the in-frame ones, dropping some. Found here are some 120,000 clones, 65% to 80% of them singletons; the top ten hold around 4.7%. This CDR3 has 13 residues. The V and J ends lost 1 base and 6 bases respectively, with 6 bases between them. Germline V gene data show CDR1 as WSHSY and CDR2 as SAAADI. Material: peripheral blood, obtained more than 58 weeks after starting pembrolizumab. The chain uses TRBV10-2 and TRBJ2-2; D is uncertain. This receptor was obtained from an adult with mismatch repair-deficient cancer. The CDR3 reads CASSEFESGELFF. The CDR3 DNA is TGCGCCAGCAGTGAGTTTGAGTCCGGGGAGCTGTTTTTT.